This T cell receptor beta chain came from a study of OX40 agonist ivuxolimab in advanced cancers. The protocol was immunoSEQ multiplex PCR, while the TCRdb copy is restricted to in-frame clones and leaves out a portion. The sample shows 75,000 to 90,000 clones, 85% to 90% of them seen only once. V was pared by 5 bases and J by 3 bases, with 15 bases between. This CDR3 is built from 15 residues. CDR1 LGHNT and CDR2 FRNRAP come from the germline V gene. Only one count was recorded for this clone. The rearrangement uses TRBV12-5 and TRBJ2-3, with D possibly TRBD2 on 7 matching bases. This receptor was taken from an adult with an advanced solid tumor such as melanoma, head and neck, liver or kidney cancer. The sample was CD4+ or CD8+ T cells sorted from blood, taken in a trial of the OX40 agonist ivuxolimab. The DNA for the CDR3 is TGTGCTAGTGGTCTGGGGGGGGGCGATACAGATACGCAGTATTTT. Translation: CASGLGGGDTDTQYF.